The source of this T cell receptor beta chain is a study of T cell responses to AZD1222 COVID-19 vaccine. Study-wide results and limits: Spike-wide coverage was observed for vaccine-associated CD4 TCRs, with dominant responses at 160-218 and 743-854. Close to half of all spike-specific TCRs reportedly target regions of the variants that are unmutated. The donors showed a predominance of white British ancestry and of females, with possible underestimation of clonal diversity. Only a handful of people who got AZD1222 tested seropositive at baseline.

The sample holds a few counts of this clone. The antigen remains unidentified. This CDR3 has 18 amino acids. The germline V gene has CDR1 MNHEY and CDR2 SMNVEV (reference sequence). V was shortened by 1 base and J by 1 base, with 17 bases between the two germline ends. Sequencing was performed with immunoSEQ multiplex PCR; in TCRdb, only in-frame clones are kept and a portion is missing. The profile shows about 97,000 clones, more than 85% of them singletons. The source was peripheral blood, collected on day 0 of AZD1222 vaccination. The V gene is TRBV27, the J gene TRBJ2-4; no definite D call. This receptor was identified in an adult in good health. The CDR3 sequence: CASSLFGGAYEAKNIQYF. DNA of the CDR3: TGTGCCAGCAGTTTATTCGGCGGAGCCTACGAGGCCAAAAACATTCAGTACTTC.